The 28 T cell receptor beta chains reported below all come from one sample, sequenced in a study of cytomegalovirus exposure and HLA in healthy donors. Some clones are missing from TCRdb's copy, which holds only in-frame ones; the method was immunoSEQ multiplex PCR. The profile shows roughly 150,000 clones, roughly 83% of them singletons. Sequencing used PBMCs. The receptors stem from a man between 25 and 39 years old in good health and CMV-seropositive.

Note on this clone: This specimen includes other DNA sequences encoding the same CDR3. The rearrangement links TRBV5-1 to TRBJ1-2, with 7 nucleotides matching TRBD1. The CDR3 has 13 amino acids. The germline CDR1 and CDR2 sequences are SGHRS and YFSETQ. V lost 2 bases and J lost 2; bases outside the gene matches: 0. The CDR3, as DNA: TGCGCCAGCAGCTTACAGGGGAACTATGGCTACACCTTC. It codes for CASSLQGNYGYTF.

This CDR3 is CASSPAGNRGKAFF. The CDR3 DNA sequence: TGTGCCAGCTCACCTGCCGGGAACAGGGGAAAAGCTTTCTTT. V is TRBV18 and J is TRBJ1-1; TRBD1 matches 7 bases. Germline lookup yields CDR1 KGHSH and CDR2 LQKENI. This CDR3 contains 14 residues. The ends lost 3 bases at V and 9 bases at J; junction bases unmatched: 10.

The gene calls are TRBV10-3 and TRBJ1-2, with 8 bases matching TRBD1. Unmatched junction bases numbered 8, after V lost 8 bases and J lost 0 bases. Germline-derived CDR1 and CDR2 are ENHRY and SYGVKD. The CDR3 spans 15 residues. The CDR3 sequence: CAIGKGTGANYGYTF. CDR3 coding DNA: TGTGCCATCGGAAAAGGGACAGGAGCTAACTATGGCTACACCTTC.

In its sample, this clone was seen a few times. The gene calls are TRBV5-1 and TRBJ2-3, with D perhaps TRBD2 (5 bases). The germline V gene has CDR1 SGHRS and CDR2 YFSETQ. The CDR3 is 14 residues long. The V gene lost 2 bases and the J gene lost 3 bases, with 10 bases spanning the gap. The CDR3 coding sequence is TGCGCCAGCAGCTTAGCGGAACCAACAGATACGCAGTATTTT. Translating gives CASSLAEPTDTQYF.

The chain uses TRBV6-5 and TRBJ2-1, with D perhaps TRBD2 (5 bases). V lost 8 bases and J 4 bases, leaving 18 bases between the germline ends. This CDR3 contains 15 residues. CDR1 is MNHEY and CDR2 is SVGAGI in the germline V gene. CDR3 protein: CASAPALAQYNEQFF. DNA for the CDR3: TGTGCCAGCGCCCCAGCCCTAGCTCAGTACAATGAGCAGTTCTTC.

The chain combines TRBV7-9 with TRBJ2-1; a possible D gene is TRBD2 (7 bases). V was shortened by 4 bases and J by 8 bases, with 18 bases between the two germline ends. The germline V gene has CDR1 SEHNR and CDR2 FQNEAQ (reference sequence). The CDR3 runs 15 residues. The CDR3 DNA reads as TGTGCCAGCAGCTACCCTCGGGGGGCGGGGTATGAGCAGTTCTTC. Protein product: CASSYPRGAGYEQFF.

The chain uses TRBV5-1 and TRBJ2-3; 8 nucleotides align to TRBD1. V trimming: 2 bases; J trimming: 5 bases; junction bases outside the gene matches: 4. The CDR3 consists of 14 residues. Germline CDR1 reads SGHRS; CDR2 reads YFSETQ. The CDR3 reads CASSFGQGGDTQYF. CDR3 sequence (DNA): TGCGCCAGCAGCTTTGGACAGGGTGGAGATACGCAGTATTTT.

DNA for the CDR3: TGTGCCAGCAGCACAGGGCCAGCGGGGAATGGAGAGACCCAGTACTTC. Translating gives CASSTGPAGNGETQYF. The chain has TRBV9 and TRBJ2-5; tentative D call: TRBD2 (7 bases). Germline V CDR1 and CDR2: SGDLS, YYNGEE. The CDR3 spans 16 residues. V lost 4 bases, J lost 4 bases, and 20 bases lay in between.

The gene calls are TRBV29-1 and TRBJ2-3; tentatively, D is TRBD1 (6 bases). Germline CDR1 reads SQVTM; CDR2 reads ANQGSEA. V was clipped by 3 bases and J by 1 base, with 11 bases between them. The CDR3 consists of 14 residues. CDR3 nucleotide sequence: TGCAGCGTTGAGAGGTGGACAGGCACAGATACGCAGTATTTT. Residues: CSVERWTGTDTQYF.

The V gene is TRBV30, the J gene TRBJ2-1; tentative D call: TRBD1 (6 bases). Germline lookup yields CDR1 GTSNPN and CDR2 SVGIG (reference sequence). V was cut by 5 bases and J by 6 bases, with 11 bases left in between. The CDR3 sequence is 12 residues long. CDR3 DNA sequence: TGTGCCTGGGATAGAGGGGGCAATGAGCAGTTCTTC. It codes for CAWDRGGNEQFF.

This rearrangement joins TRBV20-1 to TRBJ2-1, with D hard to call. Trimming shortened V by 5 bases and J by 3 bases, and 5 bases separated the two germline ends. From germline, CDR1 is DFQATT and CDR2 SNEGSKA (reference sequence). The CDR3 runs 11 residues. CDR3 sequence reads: CSAGSYNEQFF. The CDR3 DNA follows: TGCAGTGCTGGCAGCTACAATGAGCAGTTCTTC.

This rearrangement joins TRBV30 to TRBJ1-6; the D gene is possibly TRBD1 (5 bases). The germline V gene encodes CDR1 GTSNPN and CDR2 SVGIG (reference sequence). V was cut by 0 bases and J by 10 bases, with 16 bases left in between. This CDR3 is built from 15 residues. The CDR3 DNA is TGTGCCTGGAGTGTAAGAGCCAGGGTGGGCTCACCCCTCCACTTT. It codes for CAWSVRARVGSPLHF.

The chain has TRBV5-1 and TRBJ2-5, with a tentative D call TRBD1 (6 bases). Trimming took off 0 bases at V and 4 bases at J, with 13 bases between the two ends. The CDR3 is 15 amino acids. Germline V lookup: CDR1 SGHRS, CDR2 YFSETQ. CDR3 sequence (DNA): TGCGCCAGCAGCTTGGCCGAGACAGGTTTAGAGACCCAGTACTTC. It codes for CASSLAETGLETQYF.

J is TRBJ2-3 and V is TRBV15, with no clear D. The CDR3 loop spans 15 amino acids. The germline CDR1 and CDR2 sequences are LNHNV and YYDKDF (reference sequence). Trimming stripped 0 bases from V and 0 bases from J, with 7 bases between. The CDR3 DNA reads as TGTGCCACCAGCAGAGATCCCTCGAGCACAGATACGCAGTATTTT. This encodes CATSRDPSSTDTQYF. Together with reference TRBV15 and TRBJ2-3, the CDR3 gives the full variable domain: DAMVIQNPRYQVTQFGKPVTLSCSQTLNHNVMYWYQQKSSQAPKLLFHYYDKDFNNEADTPDNFQSRRPNTSFCFLDIRSPGLGDTAMYLCATSRDPSSTDTQYFGPGTRLTVL.

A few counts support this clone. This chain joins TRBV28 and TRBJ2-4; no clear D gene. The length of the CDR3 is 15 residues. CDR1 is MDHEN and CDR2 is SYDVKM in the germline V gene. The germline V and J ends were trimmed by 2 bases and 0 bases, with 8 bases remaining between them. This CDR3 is CASSLTALAKNIQYF. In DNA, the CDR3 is TGTGCCAGCAGTTTAACAGCCTTAGCCAAAAACATTCAGTACTTC.

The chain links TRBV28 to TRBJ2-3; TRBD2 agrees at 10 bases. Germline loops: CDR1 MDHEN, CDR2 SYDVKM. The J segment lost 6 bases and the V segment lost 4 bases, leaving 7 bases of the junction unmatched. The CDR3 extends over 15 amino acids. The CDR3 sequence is CASSSLAGEADTQYF. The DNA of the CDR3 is TGTGCCAGCAGTTCCCTAGCGGGGGAAGCGGATACGCAGTATTTT.

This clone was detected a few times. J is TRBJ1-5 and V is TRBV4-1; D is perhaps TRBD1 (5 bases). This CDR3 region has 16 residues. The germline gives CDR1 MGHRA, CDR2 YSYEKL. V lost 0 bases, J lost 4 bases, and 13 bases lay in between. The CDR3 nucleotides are TGCGCCAGCAGCCAAGAGGCAGGGATCGAGAATCAGCCCCAGCATTTT. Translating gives CASSQEAGIENQPQHF.

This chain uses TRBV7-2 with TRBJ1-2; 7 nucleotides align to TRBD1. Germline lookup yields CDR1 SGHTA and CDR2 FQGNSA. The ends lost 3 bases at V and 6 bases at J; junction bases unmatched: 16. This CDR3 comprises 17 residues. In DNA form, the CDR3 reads TGTGCCAGCAGCTTTAGTACAGGGGCCATGCAAGGCAATGGCTACACCTTC. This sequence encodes CASSFSTGAMQGNGYTF.

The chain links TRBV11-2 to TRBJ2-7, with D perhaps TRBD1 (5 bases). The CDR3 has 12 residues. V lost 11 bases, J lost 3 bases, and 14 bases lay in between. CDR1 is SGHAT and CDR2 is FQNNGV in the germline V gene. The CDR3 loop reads CACQGRFYEQYF. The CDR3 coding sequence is TGTGCCTGTCAGGGCCGATTCTACGAGCAGTACTTC.

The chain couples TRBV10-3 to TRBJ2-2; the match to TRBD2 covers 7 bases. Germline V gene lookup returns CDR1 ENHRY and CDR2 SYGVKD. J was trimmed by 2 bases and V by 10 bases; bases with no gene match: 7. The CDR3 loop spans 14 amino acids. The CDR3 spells CATERDSNTGELFF. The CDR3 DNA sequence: TGTGCCACCGAGCGGGATTCTAACACCGGGGAGCTGTTTTTT.

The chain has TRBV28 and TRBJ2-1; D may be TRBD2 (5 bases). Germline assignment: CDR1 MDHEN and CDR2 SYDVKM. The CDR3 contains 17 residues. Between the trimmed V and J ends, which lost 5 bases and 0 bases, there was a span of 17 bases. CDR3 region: CASSPPPWRASYNEQFF. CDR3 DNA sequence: TGTGCCAGCAGTCCACCACCTTGGCGGGCCTCCTACAATGAGCAGTTCTTC.

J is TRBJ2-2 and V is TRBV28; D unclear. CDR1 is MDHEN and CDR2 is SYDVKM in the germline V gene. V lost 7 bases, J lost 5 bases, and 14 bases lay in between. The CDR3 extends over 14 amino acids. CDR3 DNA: TGTGCCAGCATAGGTAGCCGGTGGACCGGGGAGCTGTTTTTT. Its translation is CASIGSRWTGELFF.

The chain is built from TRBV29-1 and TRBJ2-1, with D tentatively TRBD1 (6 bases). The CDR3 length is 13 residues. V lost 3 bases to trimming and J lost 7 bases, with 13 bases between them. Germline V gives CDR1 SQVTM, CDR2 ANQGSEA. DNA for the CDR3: TGCAGCGTTGACTCGTGGACAGATAATGAGCAGTTCTTC. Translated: CSVDSWTDNEQFF.

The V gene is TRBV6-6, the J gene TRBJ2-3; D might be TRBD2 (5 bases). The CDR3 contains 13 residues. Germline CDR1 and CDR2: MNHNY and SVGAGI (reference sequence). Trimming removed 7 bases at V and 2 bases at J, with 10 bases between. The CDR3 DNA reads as TGTGCCAGCAAAGCGGTGCTCACAGATACGCAGTATTTT. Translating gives CASKAVLTDTQYF.

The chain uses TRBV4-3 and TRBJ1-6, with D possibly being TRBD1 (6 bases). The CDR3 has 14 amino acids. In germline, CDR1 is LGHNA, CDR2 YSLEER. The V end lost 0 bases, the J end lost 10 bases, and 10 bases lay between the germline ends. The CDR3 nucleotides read TGCGCCAGCAGCCAAGAGGGGAGGGGGTCACCCCTCCACTTT. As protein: CASSQEGRGSPLHF.

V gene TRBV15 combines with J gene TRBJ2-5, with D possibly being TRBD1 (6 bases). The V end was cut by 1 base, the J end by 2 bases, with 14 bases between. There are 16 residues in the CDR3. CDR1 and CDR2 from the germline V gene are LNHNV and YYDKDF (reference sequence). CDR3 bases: TGTGCCACCAGCAGAGTAACAGGGTTACCGCAAGAGACCCAGTACTTC. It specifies CATSRVTGLPQETQYF.

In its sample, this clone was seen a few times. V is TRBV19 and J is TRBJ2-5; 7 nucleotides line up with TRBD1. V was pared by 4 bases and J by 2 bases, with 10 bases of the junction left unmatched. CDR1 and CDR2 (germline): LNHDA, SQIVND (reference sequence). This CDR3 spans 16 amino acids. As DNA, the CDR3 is TGTGCCAGTAGTACCGGGGACAGAACTATACAAGAGACCCAGTACTTC. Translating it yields CASSTGDRTIQETQYF. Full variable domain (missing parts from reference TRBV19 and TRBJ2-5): DGGITQSPKYLFRKEGQNVTLSCEQNLNHDAMYWYRQDPGQGLRLIYYSQIVNDFQKGDIAEGYSVSREKKESFPLTVTSAQKNPTAFYLCASSTGDRTIQETQYFGPGTRLLVL.

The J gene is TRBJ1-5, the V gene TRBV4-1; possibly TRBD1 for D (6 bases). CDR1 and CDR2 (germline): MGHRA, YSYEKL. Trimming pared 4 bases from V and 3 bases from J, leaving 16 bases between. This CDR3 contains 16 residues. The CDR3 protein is CASSLGFGTSNQPQHF. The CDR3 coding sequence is TGCGCCAGCAGCCTAGGGTTCGGGACATCCAATCAGCCCCAGCATTTT.